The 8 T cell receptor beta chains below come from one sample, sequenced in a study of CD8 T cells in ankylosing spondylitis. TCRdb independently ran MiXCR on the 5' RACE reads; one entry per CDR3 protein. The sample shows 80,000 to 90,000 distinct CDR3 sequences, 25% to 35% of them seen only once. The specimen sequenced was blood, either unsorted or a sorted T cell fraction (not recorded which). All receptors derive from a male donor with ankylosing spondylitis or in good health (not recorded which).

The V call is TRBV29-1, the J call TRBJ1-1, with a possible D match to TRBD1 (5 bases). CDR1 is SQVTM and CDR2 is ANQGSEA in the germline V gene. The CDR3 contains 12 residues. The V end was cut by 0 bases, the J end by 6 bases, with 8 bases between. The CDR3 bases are TGCAGCGTTGAAGATCAAGGGGCTGAAGCTTTCTTT. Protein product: CSVEDQGAEAFF.

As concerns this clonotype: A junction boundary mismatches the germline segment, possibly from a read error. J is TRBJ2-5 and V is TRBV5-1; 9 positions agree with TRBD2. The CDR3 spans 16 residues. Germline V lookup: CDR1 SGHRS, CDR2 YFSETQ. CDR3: CASSLGLAGRFETQYF. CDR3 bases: TGCGCGAGCAGCTTAGGTCTAGCGGGACGTTTTGAGACCCAGTACTTC.

CDR3 sequence: CASSYSRDNGMYDEQFF. The CDR3 nucleotides are TGTGCCAGCAGTTACTCGAGGGACAACGGTATGTACGATGAGCAGTTCTTC. The chain joins TRBV6-2 or TRBV6-3 to TRBJ2-1, with D tentatively TRBD1 (6 bases). This CDR3 contains 17 residues. The V gene lost 0 bases and the J gene lost 8 bases, with 20 bases spanning the gap. Germline V lookup: CDR1 MNHEY, CDR2 SVGEGT.

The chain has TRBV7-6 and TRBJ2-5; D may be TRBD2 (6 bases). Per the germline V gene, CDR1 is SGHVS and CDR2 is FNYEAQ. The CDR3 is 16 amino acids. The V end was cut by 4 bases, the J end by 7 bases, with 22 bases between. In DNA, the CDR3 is TGTGCCAGCAGCTCGGAATGGGGTTCTTTGGGAGGGACCCAGTACTTC. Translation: CASSSEWGSLGGTQYF.

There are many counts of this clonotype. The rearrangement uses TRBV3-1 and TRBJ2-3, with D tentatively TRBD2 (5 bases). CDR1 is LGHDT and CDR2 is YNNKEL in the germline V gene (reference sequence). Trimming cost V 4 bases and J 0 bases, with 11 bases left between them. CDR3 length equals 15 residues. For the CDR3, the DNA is TGTGCCAGCAGCCGACAAGGCGGGAGCACAGATACGCAGTATTTT. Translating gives CASSRQGGSTDTQYF.

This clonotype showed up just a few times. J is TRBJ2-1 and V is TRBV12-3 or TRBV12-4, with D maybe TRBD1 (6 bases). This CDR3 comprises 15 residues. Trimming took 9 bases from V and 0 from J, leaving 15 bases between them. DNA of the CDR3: TGTGCCAGTAGAATGGGGGCTGGCTCCTACAATGAGCAGTTCTTC. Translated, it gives CASRMGAGSYNEQFF.

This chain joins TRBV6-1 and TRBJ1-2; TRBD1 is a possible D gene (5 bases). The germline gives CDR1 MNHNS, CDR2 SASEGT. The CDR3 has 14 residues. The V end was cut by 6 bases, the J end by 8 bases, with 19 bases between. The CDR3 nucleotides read TGTGCCAGCAGCCCAGGGCTGGCGGTGGGCGGCTACACCTTC. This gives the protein CASSPGLAVGGYTF.

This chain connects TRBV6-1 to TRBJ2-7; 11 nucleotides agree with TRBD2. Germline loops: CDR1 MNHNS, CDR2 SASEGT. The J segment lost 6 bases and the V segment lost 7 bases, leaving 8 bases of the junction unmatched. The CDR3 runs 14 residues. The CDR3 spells CASTGTSGRSEQYF. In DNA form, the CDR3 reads TGTGCCAGCACCGGGACTAGCGGCCGGTCCGAGCAGTACTTC.